The T cell receptor (beta chain) under discussion was sequenced for a study of cytomegalovirus exposure and HLA in healthy donors. Whole-study findings and limits: Cytomegalovirus association was listed for 150 or so TCR beta chains.

This CDR3 has 15 residues. After removal of 4 bases from V and 6 bases from J, the junction contained 4 bases not matched to a gene. In germline, CDR1 is MNHEY, CDR2 SVGAGI. On this clone: Its antigen is still unknown.

Some clones are missing from TCRdb's copy, which holds only in-frame ones; the method was immunoSEQ multiplex PCR. The profile covers about 130,000 clones, with over 90% appearing a single time and approximately 1.8% taken by the ten largest. The source is a man between 18 and 29 years old in good health and CMV-seropositive. The sequenced material came from PBMCs. The chain employs TRBV6-5 and TRBJ2-1; 12 positions agree with TRBD2. The CDR3 loop is CASSSRLAGANEQFF. CDR3 DNA: TGTGCCAGCAGTTCGCGACTAGCGGGAGCCAATGAGCAGTTCTTC.